This T cell receptor (beta chain) comes out of a study of T cells in narcolepsy. Study-level results: Reportedly, autoreactive clonotypes were serially detected in patients' blood but not controls'.

As regards this clone: The antigen remains undetermined.

This CDR3 is built from 14 residues. Per the germline V gene, CDR1 is SGHRS and CDR2 is YFSETQ. V dropped 8 bases and J dropped 0 bases, with 9 bases sitting between them. Method: immunoSEQ multiplex PCR; TCRdb's copy keeps in-frame clones and lacks some. The sample holds about 35,000 clones, roughly four fifths seen once. The chain couples TRBV5-1 to TRBJ2-6; weak D call: TRBD2 (5 bases). This sequence was found in a human donor in good health. Sequences were obtained from memory (CD45RA-) CD4+ T cells from blood. This CDR3 is CASTGSSGANVLTF. The CDR3 DNA reads as TGCGCCAGTACGGGAAGCTCTGGGGCCAACGTCCTGACTTTC. Looking up the rest from reference TRBV5-1 and TRBJ2-6 gives the full variable domain: KAGVTQTPRYLIKTRGQQVTLSCSPISGHRSVSWYQQTPGQGLQFLFEYFSETQRNKGNFPGRFSGRQFSNSRSEMNVSTLELGDSALYLCASTGSSGANVLTFGAGSRLTVL.